This entry lists 13 T cell receptor beta chains sequenced from one sample in a study of regulatory T cells in long-lasting Graves disease. Time point meaning: persistent/refractory GD, antithyroid drugs over 5 years with positive TRAb. TCR sequences were obtained from RNA taken from PBMCs. Library construction for TCR beta used iRepertoire HTBI primers and Arm-PCR of CDR3 regions. TCRdb reanalysed the multiplex PCR reads using MiXCR and keeps one entry per CDR3 protein. The sample lists hundreds of thousands of distinct CDR3 sequences; roughly 20% were seen once. The input for sequencing was peripheral blood mononuclear cells (PBMCs), taken when the disease was refractory, from a patient treated with antithyroid drugs. These receptors all come from a female donor with Graves disease.

The table lists this clonotype with a count of one. This clone may be a read error of a much larger clone one base away. The chain is built from TRBV6-2 or TRBV6-3 and TRBJ2-2; D uncertain. CDR1 MNHEY and CDR2 SVGEGT come from the germline V gene. CDR3 length equals 15 residues. The V gene lost 1 base and the J gene lost 4 bases, with 10 bases spanning the gap. The CDR3 nucleotides read TGTGCCAGCAGTTACTGGCCCCGGTGCACCGGGGAGCTGTTTTTT. It encodes CASSYWPRCTGELFF.

The chain uses TRBV6-2 or TRBV6-3 and TRBJ1-1; D perhaps matches TRBD1 (6 bases). Deletions cut 2 bases from V and 5 bases from J, with 15 bases between. Germline CDR1 MNHEY, CDR2 SVGEGT. CDR3 length equals 15 residues. In nucleotides, the CDR3 is TGTGCCAGCAGTTACGAAGGGGGAACGGGAACTGAAGCTTTCTTT. Its translation is CASSYEGGTGTEAFF.

This clonotype has more than one count but fewer than ten. The V gene is TRBV4-2, the J gene TRBJ2-2, with TRBD1 as a possible D gene (6 bases). The CDR3 length is 14 residues. V was pared by 4 bases and J by 6 bases, with 12 bases between. Germline CDR1 and CDR2: LGHNA and YNFKEQ. The CDR3 loop is CASSPLQGAGELFF. CDR3 coding DNA: TGTGCCAGCAGCCCACTACAGGGTGCCGGGGAGCTGTTTTTT.

Turning to this clonotype: One base away lies a much larger clone, so this may be a sequencing read error. The chain employs TRBV6-2 or TRBV6-3 and TRBJ2-6; no reliable D call. V lost 11 bases, J lost 1 base, and 18 bases lay in between. Germline-derived CDR1 and CDR2 are MNHEY and SVGEGT. The length of the CDR3 is 16 residues. CDR3 loop: CACGVRTVSGANVLTF. Written as DNA, the CDR3 is TGTGCCTGCGGTGTGAGGACGGTTTCTGGGGCCAACGTCCTGACTTTC.

This clonotype was observed a handful of times. The V and J genes are TRBV6-5 and TRBJ2-7; TRBD2 matches at 8 bases. The CDR3 has 17 residues. Unmatched junction bases numbered 11, after V lost 0 bases and J lost 4 bases. The V gene's germline CDR1 is MNHEY and CDR2 SVGAGI. CDR3 region: CASSYSLSTSERYEQYF. CDR3 nucleotide sequence: TGTGCCAGCAGTTACTCGTTGTCGACTAGCGAGAGATACGAGCAGTACTTC.

Here the CDR3 reads CASSQDGRYTGAYEQYF. The CDR3 bases are TGTGCCAGCAGCCAAGATGGGCGGTATACAGGGGCCTACGAGCAGTACTTC. The V call is TRBV3-1, the J call TRBJ2-7; 7 bases line up with TRBD1. Germline trimming cut 0 bases from V and 2 bases from J; bases unmatched to any gene: 10. The CDR3 extends over 17 amino acids. CDR1 and CDR2 from the germline V gene are LGHDT and YNNKEL (reference sequence).

This clonotype was detected many times. This chain links TRBV2 with TRBJ2-7; D is unresolved. The germline V gene has CDR1 SNHLY and CDR2 FYNNEI. This CDR3 contains 13 residues. The V end lost 3 bases, the J end lost 0 bases, and 6 bases lay between the germline ends. The CDR3 DNA sequence: TGTGCCAGCAGTGAGGATACCTCCTACGAGCAGTACTTC. Amino acid sequence: CASSEDTSYEQYF.

J is TRBJ1-6 and V is TRBV25-1; tentative D call: TRBD1 (5 bases). The V gene's germline CDR1 is MGHDK and CDR2 SYGVNS. The CDR3 spans 15 residues. V dropped 7 bases and J dropped 10 bases, with 20 bases sitting between them. The CDR3 region is CASTGGSVGYSPLHF. Here the CDR3 DNA reads TGTGCCAGCACGGGGGGATCAGTGGGGTACTCACCCCTCCACTTT.

In this sample, this clonotype turned up many times. This sequence joins TRBV7-8 and TRBJ2-7, with 9 nucleotides matching TRBD2. The V segment lost 7 bases and the J segment 6 bases; nucleotides outside the gene matches: 10. Germline V lookup: CDR1 SGHVS, CDR2 FQNEAQ. The CDR3 spans 14 residues. CDR3 bases: TGTGCCAGCACGGTAGCGGGAGAAGTAGGCGAGCAGTACTTC. Translating gives CASTVAGEVGEQYF.

This clonotype showed up many times. The chain carries TRBV30 and TRBJ2-7, with TRBD1 identical over 7 bases. Germline V gene lookup returns CDR1 GTSNPN and CDR2 SVGIG (reference sequence). J gave up 0 bases and V 3 bases, and 2 bases lay outside the gene matches. The CDR3 is 13 amino acids. The CDR3 protein is CAWRDRSSYEQYF. CDR3 sequence (DNA): TGTGCCTGGAGGGACAGGAGCTCCTACGAGCAGTACTTC.

This clonotype was counted a few times. The chain recombines TRBV20-1 with TRBJ1-2; D ambiguous. V was pared by 0 bases and J by 3 bases, with 8 bases between. The CDR3 is made up of 13 amino acids. Germline values: CDR1 DFQATT, CDR2 SNEGSKA (reference sequence). The CDR3 coding sequence is TGCAGTGCTAGAGATCACGGGGACTATGGCTACACCTTC. This sequence encodes CSARDHGDYGYTF.

V is TRBV5-5 and J is TRBJ1-4; TRBD1 is a possible D gene (6 bases). Trimming removed 1 base from V and 3 bases from J, with 10 bases in between. Germline V lookup: CDR1 SGHKS, CDR2 YYEKEE (reference sequence). CDR3 size: 15 residues. Written as DNA, the CDR3 is TGTGCCAGCAGCTTGCTGACAGGACCTAATGAAAAACTGTTTTTT. Protein product: CASSLLTGPNEKLFF.

V is TRBV20-1 and J is TRBJ2-2; 11 bases fit TRBD2. The germline V gene has CDR1 DFQATT and CDR2 SNEGSKA (reference sequence). The J segment lost 4 bases and the V segment lost 7 bases, leaving 2 bases of the junction unmatched. This CDR3 region has 13 residues. CDR3 nucleotides: TGCAGTGTTAGCGGGAGGGGCACCGGGGAGCTGTTTTTT. This gives the protein CSVSGRGTGELFF.